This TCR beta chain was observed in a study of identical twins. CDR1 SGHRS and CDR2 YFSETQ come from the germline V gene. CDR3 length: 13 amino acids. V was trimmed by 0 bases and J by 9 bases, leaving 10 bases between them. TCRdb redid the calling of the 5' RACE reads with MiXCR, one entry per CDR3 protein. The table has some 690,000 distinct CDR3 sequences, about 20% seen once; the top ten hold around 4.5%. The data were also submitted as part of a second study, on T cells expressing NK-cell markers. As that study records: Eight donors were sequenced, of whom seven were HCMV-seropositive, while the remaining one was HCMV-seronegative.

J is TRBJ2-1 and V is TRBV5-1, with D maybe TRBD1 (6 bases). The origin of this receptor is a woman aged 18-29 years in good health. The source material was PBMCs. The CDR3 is CASSLEQDSEQFF. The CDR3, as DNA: TGCGCCAGCAGCTTGGAGCAGGACAGTGAGCAGTTCTTC.